The 5 T cell receptor beta chains presented below share a single source sample, sequenced in a study of blood T cells in healthy people across ages. The second PCR ran roughly 6 to 11 cycles with a sample-barcoded 5' primer and J-beta primers. TCRdb itself ran the 5' RACE reads through MiXCR, one entry per CDR3 protein. The repertoire includes about 1.5 million distinct CDR3 sequences, 40% to 45% of them detected once, and roughly 3.7% sits in the top ten. Sequencing was done on a sample of blood. These receptors were collected from a woman between 18 and 29 years old in good health.

The chain carries TRBV7-3 and TRBJ2-1; 8 bases are shared with TRBD2. Germline V lookup: CDR1 SGHTA, CDR2 FQGTGA. J was trimmed by 6 bases and V by 0 bases; bases with no gene match: 4. This CDR3 has 15 amino acids. In DNA form, the CDR3 reads TGTGCCAGCAGCTTAACGGCGGGAGGTAGCAATGAGCAGTTCTTC. It yields the protein CASSLTAGGSNEQFF.

The genes are TRBV14 and TRBJ1-2, with D maybe TRBD1 (5 bases). The CDR3 has 14 amino acids. The germline V gene encodes CDR1 SGHDN and CDR2 FVKESK. V lost 4 bases to trimming and J lost 2 bases, with 11 bases between them. The CDR3 nucleotides are TGTGCCAGCAGCCGTTTGGGGGGGAACTATGGCTACACCTTC. Its protein product is CASSRLGGNYGYTF.

This clonotype turned up a few times. The chain employs TRBV7-2 and TRBJ2-7, with TRBD1 as a possible D gene (5 bases). Per the germline V gene, CDR1 is SGHTA and CDR2 is FQGNSA. The CDR3 is 13 amino acids. With 5 bases removed from V and 3 bases from J, the gap between germline ends came to 11 bases. The CDR3 here is CASSTGRVYEQYF. DNA of the CDR3: TGTGCCAGCAGCACAGGCAGGGTCTACGAGCAGTACTTC.

V and J are TRBV6-2 or TRBV6-3 and TRBJ1-1; no firm D call. V was clipped by 2 bases and J by 7 bases, with 11 bases between them. The CDR3 is 13 amino acids. The V gene's germline CDR1 is MNHEY and CDR2 SVGEGT. Written as DNA, the CDR3 is TGTGCCAGCAGTTACCCCGCTCGGGGTGAAGCTTTCTTT. Protein sequence: CASSYPARGEAFF.

This clonotype has only a few counts. The chain joins TRBV6-6 to TRBJ1-5; D unclear. The CDR3 spans 14 residues. Germline V gene data show CDR1 as MNHNY and CDR2 as SVGAGI (reference sequence). V was cut by 2 bases and J by 1 base, with 6 bases left in between. The CDR3 loop is CASSYAGSNQPQHF. The DNA for the CDR3 is TGTGCCAGCAGTTACGCAGGAAGCAATCAGCCCCAGCATTTT.